The 5 T cell receptor beta chains listed next were all sequenced from one sample in a study of cytomegalovirus exposure and HLA in healthy donors. Vbeta (60) and Jbeta (13) primers were used in the PCR. Clones were read by immunoSEQ multiplex PCR, and TCRdb kept only the in-frame ones, dropping some. The sample shows over 100,000 clones, about 74% of them seen only once. Source material: PBMCs. The receptor source for this set is a male donor in good health and CMV-seronegative.

The CDR3 DNA is TGTGCCAGCAGCTTAGCCCGGACAGGGGCCGGGGAGCTGTTTTTT. Encoded protein: CASSLARTGAGELFF. The chain employs TRBV7-9 and TRBJ2-2, with 9 bases that match TRBD1. V dropped 0 bases and J dropped 6; count of bases not matched to a gene: 2. CDR1 is SEHNR, CDR2 FQNEAQ, per germline (reference sequence). The CDR3 is 15 amino acids.

The rearrangement joins TRBV7-9 to TRBJ2-3; 8 positions match TRBD2. This CDR3 contains 15 residues. V shed 5 bases and J 4 bases; nucleotides not matched to a gene: 8. The germline CDR1 and CDR2 sequences are SEHNR and FQNEAQ (reference sequence). The CDR3 loop is CASSLFGGGSDTQYF. The CDR3 DNA reads TGTGCCAGCAGCCTTTTCGGGGGGGGATCAGATACGCAGTATTTT.

This clone was recorded once. The chain carries TRBV7-9 and TRBJ2-7; TRBD2 aligns across 7 bases. V trimming: 5 bases; J trimming: 0 bases; junction bases outside the gene matches: 4. CDR3 size: 14 residues. Germline CDR1 is SEHNR and CDR2 is FQNEAQ (reference sequence). The DNA for the CDR3 is TGTGCCAGCAGCGAACGCGGGAGCTCCTACGAGCAGTACTTC. Amino acids: CASSERGSSYEQYF.

V is TRBV19 and J is TRBJ1-1; weak D call: TRBD1 (6 bases). The CDR3 spans 12 residues. Trimming took 10 bases from V and 10 from J, leaving 19 bases between them. Germline loops: CDR1 LNHDA, CDR2 SQIVND (reference sequence). The DNA for the CDR3 is TGTGCCACCAGGCAGGGGCTCTCAACAGCTTTCTTT. Amino acids: CATRQGLSTAFF.

This clone was counted only a few times. The rearrangement links TRBV18 to TRBJ1-1; tentatively, D is TRBD1 (6 bases). CDR1 is KGHSH, CDR2 LQKENI, per germline. V gave up 4 bases and J gave up 1 base, with 13 bases separating them. This CDR3 region has 15 residues. CDR3 loop: CASSRNKGGNTEAFF. CDR3 nucleotide sequence: TGTGCCAGCTCACGAAACAAAGGGGGGAACACTGAAGCTTTCTTT.